These 12 T cell receptor beta chains came from one sample sequenced in a study of T cell clusters in autoimmune cytopenias. TRB amplification used 250 ng of peripheral blood genomic DNA. Multiplex touch-down PCR amplified TRB using TRB-A and TRB-B pools in one tube. After re-calling the multiplex PCR reads, TCRdb lists one entry per CDR3 protein, DNA absent. This sample lists about 11,000 distinct CDR3 sequences; its ten largest clones have approximately 4%. The same sample was also studied in work on T cell repertoires in aging, cancer and after chemotherapy.

Sample: peripheral blood. These receptors came from a human donor in good health.

The chain has TRBV10-3 and TRBJ1-2. The germline gives CDR1 ENHRY, CDR2 SYGVKD. The CDR3 covers 15 residues. The CDR3 spells CAISEPEGANYGYTF.

V usage is TRBV5-1 and J usage is TRBJ2-2. Per the germline V gene, CDR1 is SGHRS and CDR2 is YFSETQ. CDR3 size: 15 residues. CDR3: CASSLQHPATGELFF.

The chain combines TRBV20-1 with TRBJ2-1. CDR3 size: 15 residues. Germline values: CDR1 DFQATT, CDR2 SNEGSKA (reference sequence). The CDR3 sequence is CSARDVNLDYNEQFF.

This chain connects TRBV20-1 to TRBJ2-7; TCRdb designates TRBD1, a call that cannot be tested without DNA. Germline CDR1 DFQATT, CDR2 SNEGSKA (reference sequence). The CDR3 spans 16 residues. CDR3 sequence reads: CSARDLGGAVRGEQYF.

The chain recombines TRBV7-6 with TRBJ2-5; the TRBD1 assignment by TCRdb is unverifiable without DNA. The germline V gene has CDR1 SGHVS and CDR2 FNYEAQ. This CDR3 spans 13 amino acids. The CDR3 protein is CASSLDGIETQYF. The full variable domain, rest sourced from reference TRBV7-6 and TRBJ2-5, is GAGVSQSPRYKVTKRGQDVALRCDPISGHVSLYWYRQALGQGPEFLTYFNYEAQQDKSGLPNDRFSAERPEGSISTLTIQRTEQRDSAMYRCASSLDGIETQYFGPGTRLLVL.

The chain uses TRBV5-1 and TRBJ2-1. Germline CDR1 reads SGHRS; CDR2 reads YFSETQ. The CDR3 has 15 residues. The chain's CDR3 is CASRSTGASYNEQFF.

The V gene is TRBV5-1, the J gene TRBJ2-1; TCRdb designates TRBD1, a call that cannot be tested without DNA. Germline-derived CDR1 and CDR2 are SGHRS and YFSETQ. The CDR3 loop spans 15 amino acids. The CDR3: CASSLVAGMGNEQFF.

The rearrangement joins TRBV5-1 to TRBJ1-6; TCRdb lists TRBD1, though no DNA is available to test this call. This CDR3 is built from 14 residues. The germline CDR1 and CDR2 sequences are SGHRS and YFSETQ. This CDR3 is CASSLDRGPSPLHF.

The chain joins TRBV20-1 to TRBJ2-5; TCRdb outputs TRBD1, but without DNA this stays unchecked. The germline gives CDR1 DFQATT, CDR2 SNEGSKA (reference sequence). The CDR3 contains 12 residues. CDR3 in amino acids: CSAYGGQETQYF.

This clonotype is labeled medium-sized based on frequency. The chain employs TRBV29-1 and TRBJ2-5. Germline V gene data show CDR1 as SQVTM and CDR2 as ANQGSEA. This CDR3 comprises 14 residues. This CDR3 is CSVALGYIGETQYF.

The CDR3 spells CASRDWGAGYGYTF. The chain links TRBV6-1 to TRBJ1-2; TCRdb calls TRBD1, which cannot be checked without DNA. The CDR3 covers 14 residues. CDR1 and CDR2 from the germline V gene are MNHNS and SASEGT.

The chain recombines TRBV24-1 with TRBJ2-1; checking the TCRdb D call of TRBD2 is not possible without DNA. CDR1 and CDR2 (germline): KGHDR, SFDVKD. CDR3 length equals 14 residues. This chain's CDR3 is CATSHPGGDNEQFF.